This TCR beta chain appears in the sequencing data of a study of PD-1 blockade in classical Hodgkin lymphoma. The study, taken as a whole, reports: Exclusion was the outcome for patients who began nivolumab under 1 year after ASCT.

The V and J ends lost 4 bases and 2 bases respectively, with 19 bases between them. This CDR3 is 17 amino acids long. The germline CDR1 and CDR2 sequences are SEHNR and FQNEAQ (reference sequence). TCRdb keeps only in-frame clones here, not all; method: immunoSEQ multiplex PCR. The sample contains about 31,000 clones, approximately 85% of which appear only once. This clone was counted a single time. Its antigen is not known. Brentuximab vedotin exposure varied, and every patient relapsed after autologous stem cell transplantation. It was by magnetic negative selection that CD4+ T cells were purified from thawed PBMCs.

The source is a human donor with classical Hodgkin lymphoma. Sequencing was performed on CD4+ T cells from blood, taken at baseline. The chain joins TRBV7-9 to TRBJ2-3; D ambiguous. In nucleotides, the CDR3 is TGTGCCAGCAGCTCCCCGGGCACACGGTTCGACACAGATACGCAGTATTTT. Translated, it gives CASSSPGTRFDTDTQYF. Full variable domain (missing parts from reference TRBV7-9 and TRBJ2-3): DTGVSQNPRHKITKRGQNVTFRCDPISEHNRLYWYRQTLGQGPEFLTYFQNEAQLEKSRLLSDRFSAERPKGSFSTLEIQRTEQGDSAMYLCASSSPGTRFDTDTQYFGPGTRLTVL.